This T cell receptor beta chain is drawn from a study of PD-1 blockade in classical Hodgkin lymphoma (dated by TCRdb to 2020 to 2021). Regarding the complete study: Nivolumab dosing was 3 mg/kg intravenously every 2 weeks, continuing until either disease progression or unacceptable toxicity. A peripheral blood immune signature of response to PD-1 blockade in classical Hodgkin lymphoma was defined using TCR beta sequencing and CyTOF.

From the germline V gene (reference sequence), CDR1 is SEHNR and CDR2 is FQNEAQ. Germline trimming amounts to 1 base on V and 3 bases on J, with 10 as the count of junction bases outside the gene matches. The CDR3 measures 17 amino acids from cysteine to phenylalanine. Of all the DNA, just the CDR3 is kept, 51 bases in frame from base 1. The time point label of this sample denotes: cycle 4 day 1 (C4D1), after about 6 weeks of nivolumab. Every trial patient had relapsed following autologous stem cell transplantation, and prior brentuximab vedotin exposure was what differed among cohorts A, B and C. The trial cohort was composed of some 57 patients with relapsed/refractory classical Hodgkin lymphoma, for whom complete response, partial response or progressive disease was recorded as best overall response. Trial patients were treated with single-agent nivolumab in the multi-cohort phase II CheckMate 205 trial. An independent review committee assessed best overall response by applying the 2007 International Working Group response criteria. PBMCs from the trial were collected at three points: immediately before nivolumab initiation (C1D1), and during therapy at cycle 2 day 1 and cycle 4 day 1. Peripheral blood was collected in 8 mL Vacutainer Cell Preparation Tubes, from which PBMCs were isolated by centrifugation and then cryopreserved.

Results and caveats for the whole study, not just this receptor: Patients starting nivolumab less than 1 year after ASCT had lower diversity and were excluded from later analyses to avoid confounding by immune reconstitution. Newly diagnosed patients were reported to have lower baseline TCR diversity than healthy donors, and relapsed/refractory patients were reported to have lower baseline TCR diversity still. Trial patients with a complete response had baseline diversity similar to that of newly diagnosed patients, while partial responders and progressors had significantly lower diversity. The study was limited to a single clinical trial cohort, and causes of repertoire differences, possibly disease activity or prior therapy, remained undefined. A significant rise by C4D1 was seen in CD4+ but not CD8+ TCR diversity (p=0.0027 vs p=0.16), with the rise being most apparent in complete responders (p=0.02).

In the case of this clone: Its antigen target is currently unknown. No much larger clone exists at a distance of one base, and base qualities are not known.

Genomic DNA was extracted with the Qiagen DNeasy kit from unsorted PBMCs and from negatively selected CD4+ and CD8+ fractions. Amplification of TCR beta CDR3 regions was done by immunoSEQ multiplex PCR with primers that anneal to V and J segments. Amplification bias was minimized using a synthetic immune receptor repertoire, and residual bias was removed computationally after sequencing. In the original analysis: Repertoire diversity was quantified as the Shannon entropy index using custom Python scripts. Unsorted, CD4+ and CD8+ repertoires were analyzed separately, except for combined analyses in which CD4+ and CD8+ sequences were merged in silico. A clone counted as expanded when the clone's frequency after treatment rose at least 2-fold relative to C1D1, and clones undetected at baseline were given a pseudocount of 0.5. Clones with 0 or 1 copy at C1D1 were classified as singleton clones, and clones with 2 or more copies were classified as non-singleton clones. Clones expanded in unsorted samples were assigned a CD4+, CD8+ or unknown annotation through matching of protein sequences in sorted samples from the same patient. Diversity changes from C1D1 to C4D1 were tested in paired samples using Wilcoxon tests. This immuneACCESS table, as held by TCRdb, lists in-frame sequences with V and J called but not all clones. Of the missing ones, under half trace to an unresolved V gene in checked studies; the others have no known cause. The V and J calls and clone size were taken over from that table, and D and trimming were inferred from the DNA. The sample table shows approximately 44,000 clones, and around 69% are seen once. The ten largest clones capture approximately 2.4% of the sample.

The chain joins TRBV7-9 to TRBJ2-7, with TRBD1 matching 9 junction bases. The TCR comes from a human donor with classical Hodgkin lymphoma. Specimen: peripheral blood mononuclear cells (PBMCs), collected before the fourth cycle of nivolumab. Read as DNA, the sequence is TGTGCCAGCAGCTTAGGGGAATGGACAGGGGATAGCTACGAGCAGTACTTC. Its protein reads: CASSLGEWTGDSYEQYF.